The 10 T cell receptor beta chains given below trace back to one sample, sequenced in a study of Graves' ophthalmopathy and Graves' hyperthyroidism. The authors amplified TCR beta CDR3 regions from RNA transcripts. Second-round multiplex PCR came after a first-round RT-PCR that employed HTBI primers. TCRdb re-called the multiplex PCR reads with MiXCR, one entry per CDR3 protein. The sample includes roughly 380,000 distinct CDR3 sequences, roughly 14% of them seen just once. The sequenced sample was peripheral blood. The receptors shown here come from a woman aged 18 to 35 with stable Graves' hyperthyroidism.

There are many counts of this clonotype. CDR3 region: CSVAPRTGANTEAFF. In DNA form, the CDR3 reads TGCAGCGTTGCTCCCAGGACAGGGGCGAACACTGAAGCTTTCTTT. This chain joins TRBV29-1 and TRBJ1-1; 9 bases agree with TRBD1. The V gene's germline CDR1 is SQVTM and CDR2 ANQGSEA. V was pared by 4 bases and J by 1 base, with 7 bases of the junction left unmatched. The CDR3 runs to 15 residues. Supplemented by reference TRBV29-1 and TRBJ1-1, the full variable domain reads SAVISQKPSRDICQRGTSLTIQCQVDSQVTMMFWYRQQPGQSLTLIATANQGSEATYESGFVIDKFPISRPNLTFSTLTVSNMSPEDSSIYLCSVAPRTGANTEAFFGQGTRLTVV.

There are many counts of this clonotype. This chain uses TRBV20-1 with TRBJ1-1, with D uncertain. Trimming removed 5 bases from V and 1 base from J, with 14 bases in between. Germline lookup yields CDR1 DFQATT and CDR2 SNEGSKA (reference sequence). The CDR3 totals 14 residues. The DNA of the CDR3 is TGCAGTGCTGCCCCCTGGGTTCCGAACACTGAAGCTTTCTTT. Translation gives CSAAPWVPNTEAFF.

This clonotype was seen repeatedly, ten times or more. CDR3 DNA sequence: TGTGCCAGCAGTGAAGGGCAGCCCACTGAAGCTTTCTTT. Its translation is CASSEGQPTEAFF. The rearrangement links TRBV6-1 to TRBJ1-1; D gene ambiguous. Germline V gives CDR1 MNHNS, CDR2 SASEGT. This CDR3 has 13 amino acids. V was shortened by 1 base and J by 4 bases, with 7 bases between the two germline ends.

In its sample, this clonotype was seen many times. CDR3 loop: CATYGTLNQPQHF. Written as DNA, the CDR3 is TGTGCCACGTACGGGACACTCAATCAGCCCCAGCATTTT. The rearrangement joins TRBV28 to TRBJ1-5, with D maybe TRBD1 (6 bases). CDR3 size: 13 residues. V lost 10 bases, J lost 3 bases, and 13 bases lay in between. CDR1 is MDHEN and CDR2 is SYDVKM in the germline V gene.

This clonotype was found many times. CDR3 DNA: TGTGCCAGTAGATCTAACGGGTACTCCTACGAGCAGTACTTC. It specifies CASRSNGYSYEQYF. The chain is built from TRBV19 and TRBJ2-7; D unclear. Per the germline V gene, CDR1 is LNHDA and CDR2 is SQIVND (reference sequence). The CDR3 contains 14 residues. V lost 6 bases, J lost 0 bases, and 12 bases lay in between. The full variable domain, with the rest looked up from reference TRBV19 and TRBJ2-7, is DGGITQSPKYLFRKEGQNVTLSCEQNLNHDAMYWYRQDPGQGLRLIYYSQIVNDFQKGDIAEGYSVSREKKESFPLTVTSAQKNPTAFYLCASRSNGYSYEQYFGPGTRLTVT.

The V call is TRBV27, the J call TRBJ1-1, with D perhaps matching TRBD1 (6 bases). The V end was cut by 5 bases, the J end by 7 bases, with 11 bases between. This CDR3 is 12 amino acids long. Germline CDR1 and CDR2: MNHEY and SMNVEV (reference sequence). CDR3: CASSQQGGEAFF. As DNA, the CDR3 is TGTGCCAGCAGTCAACAGGGAGGTGAAGCTTTCTTT.

This clonotype was counted at least ten times. This chain joins TRBV27 and TRBJ2-7, with 7 bases lining up with TRBD1. This CDR3 region has 17 residues. CDR1 MNHEY and CDR2 SMNVEV come from the germline V gene (reference sequence). V shed 4 bases and J 1 base; nucleotides not matched to a gene: 13. The chain's CDR3 is CASSWPSDRAGSYEQYF. DNA of the CDR3: TGTGCCAGCAGTTGGCCGTCAGACAGGGCAGGGTCCTACGAGCAGTACTTC.

In its sample, this clonotype was seen many times. The V call is TRBV19, the J call TRBJ1-2; 11 bases are shared with TRBD1. Germline CDR1 and CDR2: LNHDA and SQIVND (reference sequence). The CDR3 totals 16 residues. V was pared by 9 bases and J by 2 bases, with 11 bases of the junction left unmatched. CDR3 protein: CASRPPGQGGNYGYTF. For the CDR3, the DNA is TGTGCCAGCCGACCCCCGGGACAGGGGGGGAACTATGGCTACACCTTC.

This rearrangement joins TRBV19 to TRBJ1-3; D remains ambiguous. The CDR3 consists of 14 residues. Germline V lookup: CDR1 LNHDA, CDR2 SQIVND (reference sequence). V lost 9 bases, J lost 1 base, and 13 bases lay in between. As DNA, the CDR3 is TGTGCCAGCGTCAAAGCGGGGTCTGGAAACACCATATATTTT. Translated, it gives CASVKAGSGNTIYF.

The V and J genes are TRBV6-1 and TRBJ1-2, with 7 bases lining up with TRBD1. This CDR3 is 16 amino acids long. Germline V gene data show CDR1 as MNHNS and CDR2 as SASEGT. The V segment lost 3 bases and the J segment 2 bases; nucleotides outside the gene matches: 9. CDR3 amino acids: CASSDPPLTGNYGYTF. The CDR3, as DNA: TGTGCCAGCAGTGATCCCCCACTGACAGGGAACTATGGCTACACCTTC.